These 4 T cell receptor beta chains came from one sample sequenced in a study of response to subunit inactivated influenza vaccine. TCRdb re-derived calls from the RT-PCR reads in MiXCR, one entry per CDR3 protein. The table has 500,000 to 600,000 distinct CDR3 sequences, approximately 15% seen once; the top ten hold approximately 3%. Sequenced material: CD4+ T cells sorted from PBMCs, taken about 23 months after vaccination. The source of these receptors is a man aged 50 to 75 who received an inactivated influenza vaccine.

DNA of the CDR3: TGTGCCAGCAGCCACTCGGGGACCCGAGGGGAAGAGCAGTACTTC. Amino acid sequence: CASSHSGTRGEEQYF. The chain couples TRBV3-1 to TRBJ2-7; D possibly matches TRBD1 or TRBD2 (5 bases each). The CDR3 extends over 15 amino acids. Trimming left V 3 bases short and J 7 bases short, with 19 bases between. Germline CDR1 reads LGHDT; CDR2 reads YNNKEL (reference sequence).

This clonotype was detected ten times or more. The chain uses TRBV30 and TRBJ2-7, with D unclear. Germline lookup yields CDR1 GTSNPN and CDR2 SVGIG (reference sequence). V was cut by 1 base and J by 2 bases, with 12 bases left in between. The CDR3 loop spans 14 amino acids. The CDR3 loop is CAWSGSRRTYEQYF. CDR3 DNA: TGTGCCTGGAGTGGTAGCAGGCGAACCTACGAGCAGTACTTC.

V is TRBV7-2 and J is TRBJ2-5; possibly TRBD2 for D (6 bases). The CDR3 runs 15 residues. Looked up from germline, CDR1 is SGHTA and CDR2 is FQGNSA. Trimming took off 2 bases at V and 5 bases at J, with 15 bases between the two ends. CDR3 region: CASSLFQVAGETQYF. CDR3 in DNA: TGTGCCAGCAGCTTATTTCAGGTCGCGGGGGAGACCCAGTACTTC. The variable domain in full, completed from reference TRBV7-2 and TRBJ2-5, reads GAGVSQSPSNKVTEKGKDVELRCDPISGHTALYWYRQSLGQGLEFLIYFQGNSAPDKSGLPSDRFSAERTGGSVSTLTIQRTQQEDSAVYLCASSLFQVAGETQYFGPGTRLLVL.

CDR3 sequence reads: CSARDPQGVVREQYF. In nucleotides, the CDR3 is TGCAGTGCTAGAGATCCCCAGGGGGTGGTTCGCGAGCAGTACTTC. The chain combines TRBV20-1 with TRBJ2-7; TRBD1 aligns across 7 bases. The ends lost 0 bases at V and 6 bases at J; junction bases unmatched: 11. This CDR3 comprises 15 residues. The V gene's germline CDR1 is DFQATT and CDR2 SNEGSKA (reference sequence).